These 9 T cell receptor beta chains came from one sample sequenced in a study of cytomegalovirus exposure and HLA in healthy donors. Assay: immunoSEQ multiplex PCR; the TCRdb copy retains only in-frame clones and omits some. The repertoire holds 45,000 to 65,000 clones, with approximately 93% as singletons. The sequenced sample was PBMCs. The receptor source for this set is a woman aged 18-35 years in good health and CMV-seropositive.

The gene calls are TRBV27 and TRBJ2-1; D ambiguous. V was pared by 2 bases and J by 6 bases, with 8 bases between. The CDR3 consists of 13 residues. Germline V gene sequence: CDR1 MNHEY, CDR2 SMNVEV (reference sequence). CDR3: CASSLGRINEQFF. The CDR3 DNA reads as TGTGCCAGCAGTTTAGGCAGGATCAATGAGCAGTTCTTC.

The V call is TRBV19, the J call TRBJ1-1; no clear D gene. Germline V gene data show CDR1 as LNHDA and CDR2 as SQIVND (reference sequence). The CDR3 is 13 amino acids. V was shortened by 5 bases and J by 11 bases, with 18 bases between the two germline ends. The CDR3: CASSLSGPAWAFF. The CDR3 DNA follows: TGTGCCAGTAGTCTGAGCGGACCCGCATGGGCTTTCTTT.

The CDR3 region is CASSLVGGQEFSYEQYF. DNA for the CDR3: TGTGCCAGCAGCTTAGTAGGCGGACAAGAATTCTCCTACGAGCAGTACTTC. The chain recombines TRBV7-2 with TRBJ2-7; D may be TRBD1 (5 bases). CDR1 SGHTA and CDR2 FQGNSA come from the germline V gene. This CDR3 region has 17 residues. V lost 1 base and J lost 0, with 16 bases in between.

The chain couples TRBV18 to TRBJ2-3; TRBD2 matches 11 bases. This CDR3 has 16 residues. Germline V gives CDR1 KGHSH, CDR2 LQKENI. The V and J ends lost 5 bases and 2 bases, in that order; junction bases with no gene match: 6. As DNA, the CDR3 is TGTGCCAGCTCATCGAGACTAGCGGGGACCACAGATACGCAGTATTTT. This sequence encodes CASSSRLAGTTDTQYF.

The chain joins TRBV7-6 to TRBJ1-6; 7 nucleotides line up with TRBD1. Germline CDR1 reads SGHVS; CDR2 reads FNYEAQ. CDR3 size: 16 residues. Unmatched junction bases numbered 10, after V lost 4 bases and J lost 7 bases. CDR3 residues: CASSSSEAGGNSPLHF. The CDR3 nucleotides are TGTGCCAGCAGCTCCTCGGAGGCAGGGGGAAATTCACCCCTCCACTTT.

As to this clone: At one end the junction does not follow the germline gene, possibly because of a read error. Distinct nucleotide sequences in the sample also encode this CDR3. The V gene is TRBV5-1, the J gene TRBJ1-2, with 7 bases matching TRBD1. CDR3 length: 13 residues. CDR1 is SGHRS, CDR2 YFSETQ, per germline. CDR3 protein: CASSSGQSNGYTF. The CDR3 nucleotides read TGTGCCAGCAGCTCGGGACAGTCGAATGGCTACACCTTC.

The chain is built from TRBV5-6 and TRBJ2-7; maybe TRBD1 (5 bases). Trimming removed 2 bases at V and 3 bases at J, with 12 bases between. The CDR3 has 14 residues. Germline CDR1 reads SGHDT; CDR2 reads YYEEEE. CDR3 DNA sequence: TGTGCCAGCAGCTTAAGGGGAAAAATCTACGAGCAGTACTTC. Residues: CASSLRGKIYEQYF. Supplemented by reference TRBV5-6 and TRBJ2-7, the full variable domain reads DAGVTQSPTHLIKTRGQQVTLRCSPKSGHDTVSWYQQALGQGPQFIFQYYEEEERQRGNFPDRFSGHQFPNYSSELNVNALLLGDSALYLCASSLRGKIYEQYFGPGTRLTVT.

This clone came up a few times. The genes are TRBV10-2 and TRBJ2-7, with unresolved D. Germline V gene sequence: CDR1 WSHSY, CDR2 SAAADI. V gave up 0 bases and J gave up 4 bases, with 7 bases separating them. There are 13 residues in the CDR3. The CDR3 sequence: CASSESSSYEQYF. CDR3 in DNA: TGCGCCAGCAGTGAGTCGTCGTCGTACGAGCAGTACTTC.

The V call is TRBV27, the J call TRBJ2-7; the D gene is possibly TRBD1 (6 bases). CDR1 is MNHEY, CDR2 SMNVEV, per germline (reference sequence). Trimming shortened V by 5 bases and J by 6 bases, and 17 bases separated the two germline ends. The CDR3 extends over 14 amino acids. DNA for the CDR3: TGTGCCAGCAGTCCCGGCGGGTTAGGGGGCGAGCAGTACTTC. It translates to CASSPGGLGGEQYF.